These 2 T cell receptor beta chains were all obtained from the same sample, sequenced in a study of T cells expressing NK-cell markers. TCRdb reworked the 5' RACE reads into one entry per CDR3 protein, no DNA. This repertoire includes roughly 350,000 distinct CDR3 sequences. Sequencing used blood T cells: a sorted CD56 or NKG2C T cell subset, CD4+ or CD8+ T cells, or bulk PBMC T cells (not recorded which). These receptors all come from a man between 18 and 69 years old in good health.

The CDR3 spells CAISESARTEQYF. V gene TRBV10-3 combines with J gene TRBJ2-7. The CDR3 is 13 amino acids. Germline lookup yields CDR1 ENHRY and CDR2 SYGVKD.

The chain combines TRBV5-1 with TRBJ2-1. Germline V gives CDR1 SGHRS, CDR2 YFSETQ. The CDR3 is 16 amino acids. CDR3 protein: CASSLAAVYSYNEQFF.